This T cell receptor beta chain was obtained from a study of patients and donors after allogeneic stem cell transplantation. In germline, CDR1 is ENHRY, CDR2 SYGVKD. The CDR3 contains 10 residues. Trimming shortened V by 3 bases and J by 5 bases, and 1 base separated the two germline ends. Each CDR3 protein is one row after TCRdb ran MiXCR on the RT-PCR reads. This sample yields about 410,000 distinct CDR3 sequences, of which roughly 16% are seen a single time; 7% to 7.5% belongs to the top ten. Ten or more counts support this clonotype. The sequencing sample was made of blood, either unsorted or a sorted T cell fraction (not recorded which). V usage is TRBV10-3 and J usage is TRBJ1-2; D ambiguous. The origin of this receptor is a human donor who was either an allogeneic HSCT recipient or a stem cell or donor lymphocyte infusion donor (not recorded which). It is not recorded whose cells these are; they may come from a transplant donor. CDR3 sequence: CAISDYGYTF. The CDR3 DNA sequence: TGTGCCATCAGTGATTATGGCTACACCTTC.